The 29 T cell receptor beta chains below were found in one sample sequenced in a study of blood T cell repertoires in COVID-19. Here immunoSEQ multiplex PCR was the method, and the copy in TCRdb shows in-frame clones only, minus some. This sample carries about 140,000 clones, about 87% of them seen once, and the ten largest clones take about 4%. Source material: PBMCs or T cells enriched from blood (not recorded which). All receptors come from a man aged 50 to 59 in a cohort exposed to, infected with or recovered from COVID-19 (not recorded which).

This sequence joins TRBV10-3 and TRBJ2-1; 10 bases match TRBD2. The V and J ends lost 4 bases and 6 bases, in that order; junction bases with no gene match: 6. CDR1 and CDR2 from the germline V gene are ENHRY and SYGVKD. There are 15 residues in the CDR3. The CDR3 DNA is TGTGCCATCAGTGTTAGAATAGCGGGGGGCAATGAGCAGTTCTTC. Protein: CAISVRIAGGNEQFF.

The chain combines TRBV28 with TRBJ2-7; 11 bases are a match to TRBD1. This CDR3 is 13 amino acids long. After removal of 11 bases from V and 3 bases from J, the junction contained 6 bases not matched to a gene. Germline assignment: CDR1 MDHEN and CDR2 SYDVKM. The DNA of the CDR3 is TGTGCCGCCGGGACAGGGGGAGACTACGAGCAGTACTTC. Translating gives CAAGTGGDYEQYF. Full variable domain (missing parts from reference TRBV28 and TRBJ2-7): DVKVTQSSRYLVKRTGEKVFLECVQDMDHENMFWYRQDPGLGLRLIYFSYDVKMKEKGDIPEGYSVSREKKERFSLILESASTNQTSMYLCAAGTGGDYEQYFGPGTRLTVT.

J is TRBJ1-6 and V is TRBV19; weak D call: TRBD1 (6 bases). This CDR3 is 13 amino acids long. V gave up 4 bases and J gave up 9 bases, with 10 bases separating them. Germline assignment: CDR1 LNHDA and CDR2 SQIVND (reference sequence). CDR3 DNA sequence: TGTGCCAGTAGTAAGGCAGGGGTTTCACCCCTCCACTTT. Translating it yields CASSKAGVSPLHF.

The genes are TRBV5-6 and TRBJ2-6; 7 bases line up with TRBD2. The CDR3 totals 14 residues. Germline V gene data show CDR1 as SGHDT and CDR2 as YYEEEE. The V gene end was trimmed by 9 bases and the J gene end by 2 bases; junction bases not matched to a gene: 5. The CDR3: CATSGGAGANVLTF. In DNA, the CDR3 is TGTGCCACATCGGGGGGTGCTGGGGCCAACGTCCTGACTTTC.

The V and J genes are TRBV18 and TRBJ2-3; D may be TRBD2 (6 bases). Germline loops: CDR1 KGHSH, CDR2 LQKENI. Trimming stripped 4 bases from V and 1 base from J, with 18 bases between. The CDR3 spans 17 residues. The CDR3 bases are TGTGCCAGCTCACACGTAAGAGGTACGGGGGGCACAGATACGCAGTATTTT. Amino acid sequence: CASSHVRGTGGTDTQYF. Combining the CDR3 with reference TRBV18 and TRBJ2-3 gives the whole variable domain NAGVMQNPRHLVRRRGQEARLRCSPMKGHSHVYWYRQLPEEGLKFMVYLQKENIIDESGMPKERFSAEFPKEGPSILRIQQVVRGDSAAYFCASSHVRGTGGTDTQYFGPGTRLTVL.

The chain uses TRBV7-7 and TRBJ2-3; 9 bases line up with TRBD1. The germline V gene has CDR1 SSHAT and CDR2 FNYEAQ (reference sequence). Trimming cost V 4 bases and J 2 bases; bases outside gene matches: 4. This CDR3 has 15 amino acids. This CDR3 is CASSSGQGSTDTQYF. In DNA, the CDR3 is TGTGCCAGCAGCTCCGGACAGGGGTCCACAGATACGCAGTATTTT.

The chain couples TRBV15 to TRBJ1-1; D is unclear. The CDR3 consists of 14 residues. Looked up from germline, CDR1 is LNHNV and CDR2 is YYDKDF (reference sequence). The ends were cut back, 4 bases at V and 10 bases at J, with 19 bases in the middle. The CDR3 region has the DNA TGTGCCACCAGCACTCGTATGATCGGTGCCGTAGCTTTCTTT. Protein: CATSTRMIGAVAFF.

The CDR3 DNA reads TGTGCCAGCCAAGCTGGGACTAGTCCGTACAATGAGCAGTTCTTC. Translating it yields CASQAGTSPYNEQFF. The chain carries TRBV18 and TRBJ2-1; 8 nucleotides line up with TRBD2. Germline V lookup: CDR1 KGHSH, CDR2 LQKENI. The CDR3 contains 15 residues. The trim removed 8 bases at V and 4 bases at J, leaving 10 bases unmatched.

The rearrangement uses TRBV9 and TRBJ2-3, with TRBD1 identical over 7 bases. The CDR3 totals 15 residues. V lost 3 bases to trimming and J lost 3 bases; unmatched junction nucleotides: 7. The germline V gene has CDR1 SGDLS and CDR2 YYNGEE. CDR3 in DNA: TGTGCCAGCAGCGGACAGCCGACAGGGACAGATACGCAGTATTTT. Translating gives CASSGQPTGTDTQYF.

The CDR3 protein is CASSAGWADNSPLHF. The CDR3 region has the DNA TGTGCCAGCAGCGCGGGGTGGGCAGATAATTCACCCCTCCACTTT. This chain connects TRBV9 to TRBJ1-6; D is ambiguous. There are 15 residues in the CDR3. V lost 3 bases, J lost 5 bases, and 12 bases lay in between. Germline lookup yields CDR1 SGDLS and CDR2 YYNGEE.

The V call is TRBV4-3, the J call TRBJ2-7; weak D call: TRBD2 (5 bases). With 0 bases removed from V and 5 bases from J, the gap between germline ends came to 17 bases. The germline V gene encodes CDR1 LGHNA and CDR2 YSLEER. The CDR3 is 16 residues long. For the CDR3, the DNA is TGCGCCAGCAGCCAAGAGTGGGCGTCCGGGATCCACGAGCAGTACTTC. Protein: CASSQEWASGIHEQYF.

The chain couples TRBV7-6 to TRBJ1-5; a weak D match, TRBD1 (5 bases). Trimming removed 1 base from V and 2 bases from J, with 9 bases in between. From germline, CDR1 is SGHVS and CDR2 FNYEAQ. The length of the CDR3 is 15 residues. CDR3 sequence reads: CASSLGGRGNQPQHF. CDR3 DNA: TGTGCCAGCAGCTTAGGGGGCAGAGGCAATCAGCCCCAGCATTTT. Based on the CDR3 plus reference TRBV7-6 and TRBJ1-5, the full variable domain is GAGVSQSPRYKVTKRGQDVALRCDPISGHVSLYWYRQALGQGPEFLTYFNYEAQQDKSGLPNDRFSAERPEGSISTLTIQRTEQRDSAMYRCASSLGGRGNQPQHFGDGTRLSIL.

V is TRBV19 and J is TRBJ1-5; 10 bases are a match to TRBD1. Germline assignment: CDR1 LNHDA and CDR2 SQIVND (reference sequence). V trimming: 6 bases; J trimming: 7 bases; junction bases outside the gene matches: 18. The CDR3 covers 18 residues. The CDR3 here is CASSTYTSLTGGRQPQHF. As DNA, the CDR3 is TGTGCCAGTAGCACCTACACATCGTTGACAGGGGGCAGACAGCCCCAGCATTTT.

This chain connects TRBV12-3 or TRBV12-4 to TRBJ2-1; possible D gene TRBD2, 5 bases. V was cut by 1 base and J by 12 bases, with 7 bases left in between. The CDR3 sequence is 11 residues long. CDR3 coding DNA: TGTGCCAGCAGTTTAGGTGGAGGGCAGTTCTTC. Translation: CASSLGGGQFF.

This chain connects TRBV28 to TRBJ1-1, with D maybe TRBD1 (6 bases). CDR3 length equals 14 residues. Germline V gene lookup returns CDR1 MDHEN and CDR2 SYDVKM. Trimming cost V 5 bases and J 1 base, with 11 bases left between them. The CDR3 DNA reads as TGTGCCAGCAGTCCCCCGGACAGGAACACTGAAGCTTTCTTT. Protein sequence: CASSPPDRNTEAFF.

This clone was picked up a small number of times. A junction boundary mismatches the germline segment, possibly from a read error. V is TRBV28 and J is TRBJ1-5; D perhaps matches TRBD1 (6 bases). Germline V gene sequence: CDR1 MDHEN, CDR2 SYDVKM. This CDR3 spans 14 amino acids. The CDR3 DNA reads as TGTGCCAGCAGTTTAGGGACATTCCCCCAGCACCAGCATTTT. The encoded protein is CASSLGTFPQHQHF.

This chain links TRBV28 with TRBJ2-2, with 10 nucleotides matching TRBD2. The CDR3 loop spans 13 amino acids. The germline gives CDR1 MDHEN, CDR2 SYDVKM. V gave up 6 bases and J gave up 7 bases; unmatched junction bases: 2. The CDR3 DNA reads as TGTGCCAGCAGGGCTAGCGGGGGCGGGGAGCTGTTTTTT. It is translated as CASRASGGGELFF. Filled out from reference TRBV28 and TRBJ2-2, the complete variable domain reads DVKVTQSSRYLVKRTGEKVFLECVQDMDHENMFWYRQDPGLGLRLIYFSYDVKMKEKGDIPEGYSVSREKKERFSLILESASTNQTSMYLCASRASGGGELFFGEGSRLTVL.

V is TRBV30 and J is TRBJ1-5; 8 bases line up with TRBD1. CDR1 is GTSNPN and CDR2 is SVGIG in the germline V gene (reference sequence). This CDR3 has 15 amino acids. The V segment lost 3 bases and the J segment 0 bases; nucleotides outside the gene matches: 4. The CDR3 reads CAWSRGRSSNQPQHF. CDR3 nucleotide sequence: TGTGCCTGGAGCAGGGGGCGAAGTAGCAATCAGCCCCAGCATTTT.

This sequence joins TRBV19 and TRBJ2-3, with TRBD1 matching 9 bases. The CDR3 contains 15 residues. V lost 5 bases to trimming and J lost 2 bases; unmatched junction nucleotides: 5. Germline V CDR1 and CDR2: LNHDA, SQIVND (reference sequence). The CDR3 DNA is TGTGCCAGTAGTCCGACAGGGGGATCCACAGATACGCAGTATTTT. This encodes CASSPTGGSTDTQYF.

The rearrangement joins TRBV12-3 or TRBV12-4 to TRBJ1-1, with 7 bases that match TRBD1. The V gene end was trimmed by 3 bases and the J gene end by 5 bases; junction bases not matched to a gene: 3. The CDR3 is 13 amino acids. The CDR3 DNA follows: TGTGCCAGCAGTTTTCAGGGGGTGACTGAAGCTTTCTTT. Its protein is CASSFQGVTEAFF.

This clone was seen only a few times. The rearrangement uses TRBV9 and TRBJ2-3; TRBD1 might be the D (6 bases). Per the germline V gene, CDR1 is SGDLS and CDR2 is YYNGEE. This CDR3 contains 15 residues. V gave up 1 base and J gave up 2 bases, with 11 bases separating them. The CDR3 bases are TGTGCCAGCAGCGTACTTAGGGGGAACACAGATACGCAGTATTTT. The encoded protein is CASSVLRGNTDTQYF. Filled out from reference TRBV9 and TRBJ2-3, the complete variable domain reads DSGVTQTPKHLITATGQRVTLRCSPRSGDLSVYWYQQSLDQGLQFLIQYYNGEERAKGNILERFSAQQFPDLHSELNLSSLELGDSALYFCASSVLRGNTDTQYFGPGTRLTVL.

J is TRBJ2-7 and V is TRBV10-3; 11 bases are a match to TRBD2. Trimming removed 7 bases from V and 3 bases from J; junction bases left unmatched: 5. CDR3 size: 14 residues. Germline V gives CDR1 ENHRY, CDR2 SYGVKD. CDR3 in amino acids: CAITPGLAGYEQYF. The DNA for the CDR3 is TGTGCCATCACCCCCGGACTAGCGGGCTACGAGCAGTACTTC.

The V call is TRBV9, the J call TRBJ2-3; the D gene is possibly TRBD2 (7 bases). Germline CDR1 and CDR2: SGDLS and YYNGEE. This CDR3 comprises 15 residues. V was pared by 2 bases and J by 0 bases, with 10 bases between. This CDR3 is CASSVKGGSTDTQYF. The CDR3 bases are TGTGCCAGCAGCGTCAAGGGGGGGAGCACAGATACGCAGTATTTT.

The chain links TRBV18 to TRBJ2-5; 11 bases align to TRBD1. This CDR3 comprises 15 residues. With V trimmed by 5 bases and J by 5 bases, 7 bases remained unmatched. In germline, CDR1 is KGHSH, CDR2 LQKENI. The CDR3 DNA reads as TGTGCCAGCTCATCGGACAGGGGGCTTTGGGAGACCCAGTACTTC. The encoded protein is CASSSDRGLWETQYF.

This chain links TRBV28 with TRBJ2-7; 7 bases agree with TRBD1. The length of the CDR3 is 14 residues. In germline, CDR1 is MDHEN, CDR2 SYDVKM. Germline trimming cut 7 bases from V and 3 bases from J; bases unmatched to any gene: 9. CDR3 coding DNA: TGTGCCAGCACCCCGGGACAGCTATTCTACGAGCAGTACTTC. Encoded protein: CASTPGQLFYEQYF.

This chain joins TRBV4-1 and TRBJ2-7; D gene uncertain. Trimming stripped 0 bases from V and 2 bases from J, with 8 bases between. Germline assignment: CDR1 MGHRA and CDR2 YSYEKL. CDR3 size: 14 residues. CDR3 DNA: TGCGCCAGCAGCCAAGAAGGAACTACCTACGAGCAGTACTTC. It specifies CASSQEGTTYEQYF.

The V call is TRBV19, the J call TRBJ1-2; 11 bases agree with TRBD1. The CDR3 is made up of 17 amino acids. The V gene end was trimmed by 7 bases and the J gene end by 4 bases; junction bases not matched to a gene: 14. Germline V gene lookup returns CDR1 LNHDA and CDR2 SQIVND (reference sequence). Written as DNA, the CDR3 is TGTGCCAGTACCTTTACTTCCGGACAGGGGGCCGGCTATGGCTACACCTTC. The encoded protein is CASTFTSGQGAGYGYTF.

CDR3 in amino acids: CASSLPSAPYEQYF. The CDR3 DNA follows: TGTGCCAGCAGCTTGCCTAGCGCGCCCTACGAGCAGTACTTC. The chain employs TRBV5-4 and TRBJ2-7; possible D gene TRBD2, 6 bases. Looked up from germline, CDR1 is SGHNT and CDR2 is YYREEE (reference sequence). The CDR3 covers 14 residues. V dropped 1 base and J dropped 2 bases, with 10 bases sitting between them.

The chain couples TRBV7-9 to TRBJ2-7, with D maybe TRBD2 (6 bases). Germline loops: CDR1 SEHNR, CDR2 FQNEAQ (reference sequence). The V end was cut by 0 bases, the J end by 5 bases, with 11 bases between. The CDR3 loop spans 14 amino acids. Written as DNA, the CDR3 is TGTGCCAGCAGCTTAGCGGGGCGGGGCGACGAGCAGTACTTC. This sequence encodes CASSLAGRGDEQYF.